The rows below give T cell receptor beta chains drawn from one sample of a study of T and B cells in COVID-19 patients. One entry per CDR3 protein results from TCRdb running MiXCR on the multiplex PCR reads. Found here are more than 13,000 distinct CDR3 sequences, 29% of them singletons; the top ten hold more than 6.5%. The sample consisted of blood. The receptors shown here come from a human donor who had recovered from COVID-19. Each CDR3 is given with its conserved first and last residue. Fields, in order: CDR3 protein, CDR3 DNA, clone size, D gene, V gene, J gene. The D gene is left open where the match is weak. Size tells how often a clone was seen (once, few, many) or the class of an expanded clone, and some rows leave it out.

CASSTQTGSSGNTIYF,TGTGCCAGTAGTACCCAAACAGGGAGCTCTGGAAACACCATATATTTT,few,.,TRBV19,TRBJ1-3
CASSGPTGFQETQYF,TGTGCCAGCAGCGGGCCTACAGGGTTCCAAGAGACCCAGTACTTC,many,.,TRBV6-2/TRBV6-3,TRBJ2-5
CASSMDGLRPQHF,TGTGCCAGTAGTATGGATGGGCTGAGGCCCCAGCATTTT,.,.,TRBV19,TRBJ1-5
CSARDKGVNTEAFF,TGCAGTGCTAGAGATAAGGGGGTGAACACTGAAGCTTTCTTT,.,.,TRBV20-1,TRBJ1-1
CAISGPDLAGGTDTQYF,TGTGCCATCAGTGGACCAGATTTAGCGGGAGGAACAGATACGCAGTATTTT,.,TRBD2,TRBV10-3,TRBJ2-3
CASSSPPRLAGIEQFF,TGTGCCAGCAGTTCCCCGCCCCGACTAGCGGGAATTGAGCAGTTCTTC,many,TRBD2,TRBV27,TRBJ2-1
CASSYSMGGEGKNEQFF,TGTGCCAGCAGTTACTCGATGGGCGGGGAGGGTAAGAATGAGCAGTTCTTC,.,TRBD2,TRBV6-2/TRBV6-3,TRBJ2-1
CASSLEGNSYEQYF,TGTGCCAGCAGTTTGGAGGGCAACTCCTACGAGCAGTACTTC,few,.,TRBV12-3/TRBV12-4,TRBJ2-7
CASKGTSGELFF,TGTGCCAGCAAAGGGACATCCGGGGAGCTGTTTTTT,medium-sized,.,TRBV27,TRBJ2-2
CASSDQGASPEQYF,TGTGCCAGCAGCGACCAGGGGGCTAGCCCCGAGCAGTACTTC,many,TRBD1,TRBV6-6,TRBJ2-7
CASSSGMALYNEQFF,TGTGCCAGCTCGTCCGGTATGGCCCTATACAATGAGCAGTTCTTC,medium-sized,.,TRBV27,TRBJ2-1
CASSLVPGDEQYF,TGTGCCAGCAGCTTAGTTCCGGGGGACGAGCAGTACTTC,.,.,TRBV11-2,TRBJ2-7
CASSLGNYLTDTQYF,TGTGCCAGCAGTTTGGGAAACTACCTCACAGATACGCAGTATTTT,many,.,TRBV27,TRBJ2-3
CASISSGANVLTF,TGTGCCAGCATTAGTTCTGGGGCCAACGTCCTGACTTTC,few,.,TRBV7-2,TRBJ2-6
CASSTPEGQGGGTDTQYF,TGTGCCAGCAGTACCCCGGAGGGACAGGGAGGTGGCACAGATACGCAGTATTTT,medium-sized,TRBD1,TRBV6-5,TRBJ2-3
CASSLGREEVYTQYF,TGTGCCAGCAGCTTAGGGCGGGAGGAGGTGTATACGCAGTATTTT,once,TRBD2,TRBV7-2,TRBJ2-3
CASSPWDTQQPQHF,TGTGCCAGCAGCCCCTGGGACACTCAACAGCCCCAGCATTTT,few,.,TRBV5-5,TRBJ1-5
CAWSGQGKTQYF,TGTGCCTGGAGTGGACAGGGAAAGACCCAGTACTTC,many,TRBD1,TRBV30,TRBJ2-5
CATSRDRGEDRHEQFF,TGTGCCACCAGCAGAGACCGAGGAGAAGACAGGCATGAGCAGTTCTTC,medium-sized,.,TRBV15,TRBJ2-1
CASSSMDGFTYEQYF,TGTGCCAGCAGTTCCATGGACGGGTTCACCTACGAGCAGTACTTC,few,.,TRBV27,TRBJ2-7
CAISESAGDRDNEQFF,TGTGCCATCAGTGAGTCTGCGGGGGATAGGGACAATGAGCAGTTCTTC,few,TRBD2,TRBV10-3,TRBJ2-1
CASRRGQINTEAFF,TGTGCCAGTAGGAGGGGGCAGATCAACACTGAAGCTTTCTTT,few,TRBD1,TRBV19,TRBJ1-1
CASSLGPGEHEQYF,TGTGCCAGCAGCCTCGGGCCAGGGGAGCACGAGCAGTACTTC,medium-sized,.,TRBV6-6,TRBJ2-7
CASTPRKLFF,TGTGCCAGCACCCCTCGAAAACTGTTTTTT,many,.,TRBV5-5,TRBJ1-4
CATSPQGLRQPQHF,TGTGCCACCTCACCACAGGGGTTGCGCCAGCCCCAGCATTTT,few,TRBD1,TRBV27,TRBJ1-5
CASSFRISGGTEAFF,TGTGCCAGCAGTTTCCGGATCTCAGGTGGCACTGAAGCTTTCTTT,.,.,TRBV27,TRBJ1-1
CASGILNQETQYF,TGTGCCAGCGGGATACTAAACCAAGAGACCCAGTACTTC,few,.,TRBV13,TRBJ2-5
CASSSMTGGIPKLFF,TGCGCCAGCAGCTCCATGACAGGGGGCATTCCCAAACTGTTTTTT,.,TRBD1,TRBV5-5,TRBJ1-4
CASSFGGNTEAFF,TGTGCCAGCAGCTTTGGCGGTAACACTGAAGCTTTCTTT,few,.,TRBV5-6,TRBJ1-1
CSARATGELFF,TGCAGCGCCCGGGCCACCGGGGAGCTGTTTTTT,.,.,TRBV29-1,TRBJ2-2
CSVGGRPYEQYF,TGCAGCGTTGGGGGCAGGCCCTACGAGCAGTACTTC,.,.,TRBV29-1,TRBJ2-7
CASSPPAGANVLTF,TGTGCCAGCAGCCCACCCGCCGGGGCCAACGTCCTGACTTTC,medium-sized,.,TRBV5-4,TRBJ2-6
CASSYRDRGRSLNSPLHF,TGTGCCAGCAGCTACCGGGACAGGGGGCGAAGTTTAAACTCACCCCTCCACTTT,.,TRBD1,TRBV5-6,TRBJ1-6
CASSFSGQVYEQYF,TGTGCCAGCAGCTTCTCGGGACAGGTCTACGAGCAGTACTTC,.,TRBD1,TRBV7-9,TRBJ2-7
CASNPLAGPTDTQYF,TGTGCCAGTAACCCCCTTGCTGGACCCACAGATACGCAGTATTTT,medium-sized,.,TRBV19,TRBJ2-3
CASSLGGLAGQETQYF,TGCGCCAGCAGCTTGGGGGGACTAGCGGGACAAGAGACCCAGTACTTC,.,TRBD2,TRBV5-1,TRBJ2-5
CATETGVTGELFF,TGTGCCACGGAAACGGGGGTTACCGGGGAGCTGTTTTTT,.,.,TRBV19,TRBJ2-2
CASSSGQMNTEAFF,TGTGCCAGCAGCTCCGGACAGATGAACACTGAAGCTTTCTTT,few,.,TRBV7-6,TRBJ1-1
CASSPDSGQIMNTEAFF,TGTGCCAGCAGTCCTGATTCCGGACAGATAATGAACACTGAAGCTTTCTTT,few,.,TRBV6-5,TRBJ1-1
CASSEGRLSGYTF,TGTGCCAGTAGTGAAGGACGGCTCTCTGGCTACACCTTC,few,.,TRBV19,TRBJ1-2
CASRQDRSSYNEQFF,TGTGCCAGTAGACAGGACCGAAGCTCCTACAATGAGCAGTTCTTC,medium-sized,.,TRBV19,TRBJ2-1
CASRGTSLYEQYF,TGTGCCAGCAGGGGGACTAGCCTTTACGAGCAGTACTTC,few,TRBD2,TRBV6-2/TRBV6-3,TRBJ2-7
CASSSTLQGAMNTEAFF,TGTGCCAGCAGTTCCACTCTACAGGGGGCTATGAACACTGAAGCTTTCTTT,few,TRBD1,TRBV6-6,TRBJ1-1
CSILPTLSEAFF,TGCAGCATCCTCCCGACCCTTTCGGAAGCTTTCTTT,many,.,TRBV29-1,TRBJ1-1
CASSLPNQPQHF,TGTGCCAGCAGCTTGCCCAATCAGCCCCAGCATTTT,.,.,TRBV5-6,TRBJ1-5
CASSAGLAGTYEQYF,TGTGCCAGCTCTGCGGGACTAGCGGGGACCTACGAGCAGTACTTC,many,TRBD2,TRBV18,TRBJ2-7
CASSLGQGYQETQYF,TGTGCCAGCAGCTTGGGACAGGGGTACCAAGAGACCCAGTACTTC,.,TRBD1,TRBV11-1,TRBJ2-5
CATSRGGVNQPQHF,TGTGCCACCAGCAGAGGAGGGGTTAATCAGCCCCAGCATTTT,few,.,TRBV15,TRBJ1-5
CASSYPQGAFSYEQYF,TGTGCCAGCAGTTACCCCCAGGGGGCTTTCTCCTACGAGCAGTACTTC,few,TRBD1,TRBV6-6,TRBJ2-7
CASSFEGSYEQYF,TGTGCCAGCAGCTTCGAGGGCTCCTACGAGCAGTACTTC,.,.,TRBV5-4,TRBJ2-7
CASSEIQSIGVRQYF,TGTGCCAGCAGTGAAATACAGTCGATAGGTGTTCGACAGTATTTT,.,.,TRBV6-5,TRBJ2-3
CASSLYIAGGSYEQYF,TGTGCCAGCAGCCTATATATAGCGGGGGGCTCCTACGAGCAGTACTTC,.,TRBD2,TRBV7-2,TRBJ2-7
CASSSSGQGTYNEQFF,TGTGCCAGCAGTTCATCCGGACAGGGCACCTACAATGAGCAGTTCTTC,medium-sized,TRBD1,TRBV27,TRBJ2-1
CASSPGFYEQYF,TGTGCCAGCTCACCCGGATTCTACGAGCAGTACTTC,many,.,TRBV18,TRBJ2-7
CASSAWGHYGYTF,TGTGCCAGCAGCGCCTGGGGACACTATGGCTACACCTTC,.,.,TRBV5-6,TRBJ1-2
CASSFTGGTEAFF,TGCGCCAGCAGCTTTACAGGGGGCACTGAAGCTTTCTTT,.,TRBD1,TRBV4-3,TRBJ1-1
CATSRDRSPSGGANVLTF,TGTGCCACCAGCAGAGACCGGTCCCCCTCGGGAGGGGCCAACGTCCTGACTTTC,medium-sized,.,TRBV15,TRBJ2-6